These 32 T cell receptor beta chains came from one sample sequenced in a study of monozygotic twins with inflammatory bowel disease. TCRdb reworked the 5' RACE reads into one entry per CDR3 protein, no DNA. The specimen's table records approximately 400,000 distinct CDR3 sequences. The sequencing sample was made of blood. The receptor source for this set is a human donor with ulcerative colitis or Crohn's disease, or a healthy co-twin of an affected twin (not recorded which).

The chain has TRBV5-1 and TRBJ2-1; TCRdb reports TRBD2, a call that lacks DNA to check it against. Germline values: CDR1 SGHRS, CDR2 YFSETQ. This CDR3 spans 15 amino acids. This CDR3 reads CASRPPGLPNNEQFF. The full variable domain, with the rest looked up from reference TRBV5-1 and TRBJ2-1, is KAGVTQTPRYLIKTRGQQVTLSCSPISGHRSVSWYQQTPGQGLQFLFEYFSETQRNKGNFPGRFSGRQFSNSRSEMNVSTLELGDSALYLCASRPPGLPNNEQFFGPGTRLTVL.

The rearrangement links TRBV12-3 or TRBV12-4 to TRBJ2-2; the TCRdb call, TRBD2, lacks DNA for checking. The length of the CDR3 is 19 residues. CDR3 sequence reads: CASSFPGEESLRGTGELFF.

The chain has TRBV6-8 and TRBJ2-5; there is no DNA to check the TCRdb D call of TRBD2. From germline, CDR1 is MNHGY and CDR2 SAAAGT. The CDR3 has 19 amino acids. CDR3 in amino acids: CASSYSNGPFKTMKETQYF.

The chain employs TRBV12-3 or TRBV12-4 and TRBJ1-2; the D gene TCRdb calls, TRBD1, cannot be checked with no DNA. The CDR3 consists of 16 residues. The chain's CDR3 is CASSTTDRGYNYGYTF.

This CDR3 is CASSLWGRGGTEAFF. This rearrangement joins TRBV28 to TRBJ1-1; without DNA, the TCRdb call of TRBD1 cannot be checked. CDR3 length equals 15 residues. Per the germline V gene, CDR1 is MDHEN and CDR2 is SYDVKM.

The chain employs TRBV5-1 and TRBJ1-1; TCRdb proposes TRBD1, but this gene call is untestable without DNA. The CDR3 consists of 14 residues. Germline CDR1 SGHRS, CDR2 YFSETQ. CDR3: CASSQDSLGLEAFF.

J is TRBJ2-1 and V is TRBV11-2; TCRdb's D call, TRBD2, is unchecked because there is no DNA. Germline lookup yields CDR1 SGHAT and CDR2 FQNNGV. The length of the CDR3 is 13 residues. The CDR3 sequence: CASSLDAGNEQFF.

CDR3 residues: CASRDRGSPLHF. This chain uses TRBV28 with TRBJ1-6; the TRBD1 assignment by TCRdb is unverifiable without DNA. Per the germline V gene, CDR1 is MDHEN and CDR2 is SYDVKM. The CDR3 covers 12 residues.

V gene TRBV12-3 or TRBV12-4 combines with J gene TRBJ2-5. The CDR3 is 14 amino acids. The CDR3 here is CASSWAQGQETQYF.

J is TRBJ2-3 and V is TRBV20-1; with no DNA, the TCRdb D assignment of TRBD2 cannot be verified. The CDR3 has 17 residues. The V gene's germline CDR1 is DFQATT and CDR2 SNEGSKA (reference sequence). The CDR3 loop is CSASSEGTSGATDTQYF.

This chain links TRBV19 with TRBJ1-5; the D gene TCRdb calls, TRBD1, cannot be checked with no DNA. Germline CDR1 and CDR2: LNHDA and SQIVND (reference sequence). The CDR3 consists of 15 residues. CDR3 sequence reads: CASSADRGWNQPQHF.

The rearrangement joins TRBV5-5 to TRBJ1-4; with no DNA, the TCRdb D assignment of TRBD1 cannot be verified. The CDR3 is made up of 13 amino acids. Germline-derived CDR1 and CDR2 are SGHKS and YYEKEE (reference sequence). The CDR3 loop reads CASSSGGSEKLFF.

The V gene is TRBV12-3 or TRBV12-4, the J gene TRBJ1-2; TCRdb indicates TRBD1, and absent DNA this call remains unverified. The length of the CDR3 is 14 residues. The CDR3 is CASSFGREAYGYTF.

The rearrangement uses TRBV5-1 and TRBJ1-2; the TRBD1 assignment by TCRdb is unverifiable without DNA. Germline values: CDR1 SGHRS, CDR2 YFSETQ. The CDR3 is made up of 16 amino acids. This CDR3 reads CASSLPQGGANYGYTF.

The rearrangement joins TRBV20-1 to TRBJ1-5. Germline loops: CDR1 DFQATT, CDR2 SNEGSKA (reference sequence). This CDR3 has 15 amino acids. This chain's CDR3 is CSASLRGRGGQPQHF.

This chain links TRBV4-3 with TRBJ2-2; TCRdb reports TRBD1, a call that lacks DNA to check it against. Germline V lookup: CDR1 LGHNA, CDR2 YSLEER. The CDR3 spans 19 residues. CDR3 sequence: CASSQDFFPGQGTTGELFF.

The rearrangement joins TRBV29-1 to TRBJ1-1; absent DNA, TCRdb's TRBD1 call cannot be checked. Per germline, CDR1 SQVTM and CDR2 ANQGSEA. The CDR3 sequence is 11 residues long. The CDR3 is CSARWGTEAFF.

CDR3 loop: CASSLGRTGPEQYF. J is TRBJ2-7 and V is TRBV5-1; TCRdb names TRBD2, which stays unverified in the absence of DNA. This CDR3 has 14 amino acids. CDR1 is SGHRS and CDR2 is YFSETQ in the germline V gene.

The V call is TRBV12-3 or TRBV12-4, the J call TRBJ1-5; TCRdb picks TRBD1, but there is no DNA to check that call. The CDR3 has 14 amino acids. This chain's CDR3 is CASILTGRGQPQHF.

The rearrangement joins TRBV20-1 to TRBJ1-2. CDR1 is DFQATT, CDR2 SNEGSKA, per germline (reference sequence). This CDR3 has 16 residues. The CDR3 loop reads CSARSGAYGFLHGYTF.

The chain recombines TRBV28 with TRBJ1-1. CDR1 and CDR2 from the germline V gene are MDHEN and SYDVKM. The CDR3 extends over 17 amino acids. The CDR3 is CASTETLTGFSNTEAFF. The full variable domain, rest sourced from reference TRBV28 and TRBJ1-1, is DVKVTQSSRYLVKRTGEKVFLECVQDMDHENMFWYRQDPGLGLRLIYFSYDVKMKEKGDIPEGYSVSREKKERFSLILESASTNQTSMYLCASTETLTGFSNTEAFFGQGTRLTVV.

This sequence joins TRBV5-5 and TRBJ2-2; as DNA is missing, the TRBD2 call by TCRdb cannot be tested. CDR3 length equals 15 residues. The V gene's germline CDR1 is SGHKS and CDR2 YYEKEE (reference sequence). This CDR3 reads CASSLGTSNTGELFF.

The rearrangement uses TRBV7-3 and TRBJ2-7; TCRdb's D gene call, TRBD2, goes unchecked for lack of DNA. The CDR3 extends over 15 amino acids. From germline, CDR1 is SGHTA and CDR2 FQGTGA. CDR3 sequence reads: CASSLASGVSYEQYF.

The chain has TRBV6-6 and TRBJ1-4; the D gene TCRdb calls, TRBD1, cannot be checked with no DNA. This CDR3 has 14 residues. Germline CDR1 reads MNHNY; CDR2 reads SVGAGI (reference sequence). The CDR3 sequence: CASSARGIGEKLFF.

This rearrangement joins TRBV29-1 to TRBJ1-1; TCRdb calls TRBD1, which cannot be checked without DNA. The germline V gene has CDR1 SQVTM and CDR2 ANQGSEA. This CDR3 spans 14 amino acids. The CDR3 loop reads CSVKPLGQNTEAFF.

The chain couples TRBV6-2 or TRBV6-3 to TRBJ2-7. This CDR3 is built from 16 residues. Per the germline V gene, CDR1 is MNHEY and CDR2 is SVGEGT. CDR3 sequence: CASSRGGGRRLYEQYF.

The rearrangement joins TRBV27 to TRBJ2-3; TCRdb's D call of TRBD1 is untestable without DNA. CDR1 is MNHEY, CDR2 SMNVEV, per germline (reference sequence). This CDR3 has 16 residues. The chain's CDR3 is CASSPIGTGQRNTQYF.

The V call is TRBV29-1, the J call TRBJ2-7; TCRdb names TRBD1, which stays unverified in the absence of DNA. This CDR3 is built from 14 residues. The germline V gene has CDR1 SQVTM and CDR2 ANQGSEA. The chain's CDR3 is CSVVRPGSSYEQYF.

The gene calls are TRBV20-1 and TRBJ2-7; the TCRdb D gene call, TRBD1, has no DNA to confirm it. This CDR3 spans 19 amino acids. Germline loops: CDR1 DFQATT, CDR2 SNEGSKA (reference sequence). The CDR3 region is CSASMRGTGGEKLNYEQYF.

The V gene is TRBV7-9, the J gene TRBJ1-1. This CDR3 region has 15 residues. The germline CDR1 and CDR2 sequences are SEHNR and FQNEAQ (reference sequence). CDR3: CASSYVALMNTEAFF.

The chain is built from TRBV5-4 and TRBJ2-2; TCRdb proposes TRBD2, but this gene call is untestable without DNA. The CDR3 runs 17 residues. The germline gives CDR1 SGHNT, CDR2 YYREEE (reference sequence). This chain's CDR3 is CASSKGLAGTNTGELFF.

CDR3 region: CSPVLGAADTQYF. V usage is TRBV29-1 and J usage is TRBJ2-3; the D call from TCRdb, TRBD1, cannot be confirmed without DNA. There are 13 residues in the CDR3. Germline V CDR1 and CDR2: SQVTM, ANQGSEA.